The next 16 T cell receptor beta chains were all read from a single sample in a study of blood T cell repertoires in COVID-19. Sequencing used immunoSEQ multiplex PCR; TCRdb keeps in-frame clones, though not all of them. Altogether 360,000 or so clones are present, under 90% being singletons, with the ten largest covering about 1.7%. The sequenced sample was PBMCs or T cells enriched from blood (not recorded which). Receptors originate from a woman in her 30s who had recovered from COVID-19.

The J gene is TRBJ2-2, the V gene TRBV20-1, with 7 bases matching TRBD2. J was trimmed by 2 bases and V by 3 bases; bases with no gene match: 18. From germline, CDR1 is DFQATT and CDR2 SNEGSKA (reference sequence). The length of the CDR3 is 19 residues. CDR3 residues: CSASRGREPNRINTGELFF. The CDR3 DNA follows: TGCAGTGCTAGTCGAGGGCGGGAGCCCAATAGGATCAACACCGGGGAGCTGTTTTTT.

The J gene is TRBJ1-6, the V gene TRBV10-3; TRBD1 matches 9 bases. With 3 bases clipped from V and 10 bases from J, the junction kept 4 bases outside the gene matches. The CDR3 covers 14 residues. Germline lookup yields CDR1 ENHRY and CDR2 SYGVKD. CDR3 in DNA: TGTGCCATCAGTGACTCCGGGACAGGGTCACCCCTCCACTTT. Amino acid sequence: CAISDSGTGSPLHF.

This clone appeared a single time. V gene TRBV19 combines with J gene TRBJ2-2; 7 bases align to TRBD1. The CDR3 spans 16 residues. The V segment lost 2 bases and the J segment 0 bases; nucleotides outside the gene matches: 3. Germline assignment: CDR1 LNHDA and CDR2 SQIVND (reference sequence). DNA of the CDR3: TGTGCCAGTAGTATAAGGGGGACAGCGAACACCGGGGAGCTGTTTTTT. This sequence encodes CASSIRGTANTGELFF.

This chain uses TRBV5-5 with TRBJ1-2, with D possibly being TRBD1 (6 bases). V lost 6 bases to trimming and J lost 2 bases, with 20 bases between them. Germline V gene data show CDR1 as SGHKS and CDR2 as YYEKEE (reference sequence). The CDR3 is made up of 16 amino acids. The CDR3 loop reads CASTPGQPDVNYGYTF. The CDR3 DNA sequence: TGTGCCAGCACCCCCGGACAGCCGGACGTAAACTATGGCTACACCTTC.

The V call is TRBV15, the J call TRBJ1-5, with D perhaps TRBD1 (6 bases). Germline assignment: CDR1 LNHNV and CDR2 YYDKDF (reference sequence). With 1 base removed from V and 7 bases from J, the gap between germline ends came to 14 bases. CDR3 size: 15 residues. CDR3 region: CATSRAAGVRQPQHF. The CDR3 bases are TGTGCCACCAGCAGAGCCGCAGGGGTGAGACAGCCCCAGCATTTT.

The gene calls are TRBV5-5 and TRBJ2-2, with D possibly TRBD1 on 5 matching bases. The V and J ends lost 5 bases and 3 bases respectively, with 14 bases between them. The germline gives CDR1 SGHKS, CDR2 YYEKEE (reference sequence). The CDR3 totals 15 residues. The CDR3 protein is CASRTSRADTGELFF. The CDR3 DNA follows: TGTGCCAGCAGAACGAGCAGGGCGGACACCGGGGAGCTGTTTTTT.

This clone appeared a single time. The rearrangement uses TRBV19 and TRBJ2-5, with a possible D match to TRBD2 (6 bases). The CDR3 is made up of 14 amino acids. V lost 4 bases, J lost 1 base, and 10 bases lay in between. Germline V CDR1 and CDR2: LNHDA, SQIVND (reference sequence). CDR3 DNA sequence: TGTGCCAGTAGTACCACGGGGGTCCAAGAGACCCAGTACTTC. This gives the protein CASSTTGVQETQYF.

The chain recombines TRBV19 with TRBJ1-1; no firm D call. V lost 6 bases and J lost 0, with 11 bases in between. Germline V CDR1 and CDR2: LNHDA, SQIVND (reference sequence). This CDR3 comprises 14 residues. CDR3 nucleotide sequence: TGTGCCAGTAGGGTCCAATTAGTGAACACTGAAGCTTTCTTT. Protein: CASRVQLVNTEAFF.

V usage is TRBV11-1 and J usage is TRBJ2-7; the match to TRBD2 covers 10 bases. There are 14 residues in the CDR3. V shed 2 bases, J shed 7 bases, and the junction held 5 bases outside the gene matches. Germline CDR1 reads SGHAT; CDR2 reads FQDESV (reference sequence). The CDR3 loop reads CASSLNLAGDEQYF. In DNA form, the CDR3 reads TGTGCCAGCAGCTTAAATCTAGCGGGAGATGAGCAGTACTTC.

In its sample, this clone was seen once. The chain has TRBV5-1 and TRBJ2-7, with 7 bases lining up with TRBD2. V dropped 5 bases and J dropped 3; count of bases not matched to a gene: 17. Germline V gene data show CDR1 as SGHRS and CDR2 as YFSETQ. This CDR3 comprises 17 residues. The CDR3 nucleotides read TGCGCCAGCAGATACCCTAGGGGCGGGAGCTGGGACTACGAGCAGTACTTC. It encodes CASRYPRGGSWDYEQYF.

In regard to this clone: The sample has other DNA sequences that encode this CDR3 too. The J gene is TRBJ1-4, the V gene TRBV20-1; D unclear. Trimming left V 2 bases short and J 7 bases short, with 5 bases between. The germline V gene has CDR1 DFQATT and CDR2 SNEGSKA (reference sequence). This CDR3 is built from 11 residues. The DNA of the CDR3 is TGCAGTGCTAGATCTGTTGAAAAACTGTTTTTT. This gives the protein CSARSVEKLFF.

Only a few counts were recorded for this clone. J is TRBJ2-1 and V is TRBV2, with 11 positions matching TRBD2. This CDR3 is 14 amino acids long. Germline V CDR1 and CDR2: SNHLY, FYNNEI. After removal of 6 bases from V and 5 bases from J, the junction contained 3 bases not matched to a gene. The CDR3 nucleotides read TGTGCCAGCAGCGCTAGCGGGGGGAACAATGAGCAGTTCTTC. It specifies CASSASGGNNEQFF.

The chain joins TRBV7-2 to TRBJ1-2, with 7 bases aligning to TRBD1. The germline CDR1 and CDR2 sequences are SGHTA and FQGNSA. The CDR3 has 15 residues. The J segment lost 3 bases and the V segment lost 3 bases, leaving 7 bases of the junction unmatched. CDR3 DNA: TGTGCCAGCAGCTTGTGGCAGGGGGAATACTATGGCTACACCTTC. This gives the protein CASSLWQGEYYGYTF.

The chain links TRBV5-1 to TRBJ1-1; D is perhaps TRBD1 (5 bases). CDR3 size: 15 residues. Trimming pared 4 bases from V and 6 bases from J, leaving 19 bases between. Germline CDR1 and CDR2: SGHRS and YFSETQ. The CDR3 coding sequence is TGCGCCAGCAGCCCCGGGACCGCTAGCGGCCCTGAAGCTTTCTTT. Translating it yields CASSPGTASGPEAFF.

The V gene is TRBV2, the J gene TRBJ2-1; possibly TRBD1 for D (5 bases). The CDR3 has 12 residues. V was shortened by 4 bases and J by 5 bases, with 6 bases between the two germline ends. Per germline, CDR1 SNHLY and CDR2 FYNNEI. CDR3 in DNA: TGTGCCAGCAGTGTACAGGACAATGAGCAGTTCTTC. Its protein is CASSVQDNEQFF.

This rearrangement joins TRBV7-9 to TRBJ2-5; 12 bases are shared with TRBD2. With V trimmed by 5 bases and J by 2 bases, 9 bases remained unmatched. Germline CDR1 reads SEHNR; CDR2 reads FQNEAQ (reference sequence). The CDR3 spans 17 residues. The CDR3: CASSTTSGLAGQETQYF. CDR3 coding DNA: TGTGCCAGCAGCACAACCTCAGGACTAGCGGGGCAAGAGACCCAGTACTTC.